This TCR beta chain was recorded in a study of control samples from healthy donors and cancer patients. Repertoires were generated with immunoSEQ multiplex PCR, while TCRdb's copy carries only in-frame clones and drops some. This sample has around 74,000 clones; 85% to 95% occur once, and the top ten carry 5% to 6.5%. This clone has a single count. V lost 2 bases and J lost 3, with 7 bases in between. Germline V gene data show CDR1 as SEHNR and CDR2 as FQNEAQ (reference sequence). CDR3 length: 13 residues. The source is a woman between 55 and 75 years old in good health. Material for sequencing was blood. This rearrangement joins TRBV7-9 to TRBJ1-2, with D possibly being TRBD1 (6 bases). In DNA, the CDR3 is TGTGCCAGCAGCTTAAACAGGGACTATGGCTACACCTTC. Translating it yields CASSLNRDYGYTF.